Listed here are 24 T cell receptor beta chains from one sample, sequenced in a study of T cells in Graves' hyperthyroidism and ophthalmopathy (dated by TCRdb to the late 2010s). Library creation used multiplex PCR. Sequencing used an Illumina HiSeq 2000. TCR beta CDR3 regions were amplified from RNA transcripts. The TCR CDR3 was subjected to a first round of RT-PCR using the HTBI primer set and the Qiagen OneStep RT-PCR kit. The public reads were run again by TCRdb, first through fastp at Q25 and then through MiXCR, and only productive beta chains were kept. Each entry is one CDR3 protein sequence, shown with its most common DNA and genes. The sample table records 600,000 or so distinct CDR3 sequences; more than 14% of these occur just once. In total, the top ten clones hold around 13% of the sample. Sequenced input: blood. Source of these receptors: a woman between 45 and 65 years old with Graves' ophthalmopathy.

This chain connects TRBV28 to TRBJ2-3, with D possibly being TRBD2 (6 bases). From germline, CDR1 is MDHEN and CDR2 SYDVKM. V was trimmed by 4 bases and J by 5 bases, leaving 16 bases between them. The CDR3 is 15 amino acids. The CDR3 nucleotides read TGTGCCAGCAGTTCCCCATTGGGGCGGGGAGATACGCAGTATTTT. Translating gives CASSSPLGRGDTQYF.

At least ten counts were recorded for this clonotype. The CDR3 reads CSVEGRDGYEQYF. The CDR3, as DNA: TGCAGCGTTGAAGGCCGGGACGGCTACGAGCAGTACTTC. The chain has TRBV29-1 and TRBJ2-7; D possibly matches TRBD1 or TRBD2 (5 bases each). CDR3 size: 13 residues. CDR1 SQVTM and CDR2 ANQGSEA come from the germline V gene. Trimming left V 1 base short and J 3 bases short, with 10 bases between.

This clonotype was counted between two and nine times. V usage is TRBV7-2 and J usage is TRBJ1-4; D call uncertain. The CDR3 runs to 14 residues. Per the germline V gene, CDR1 is SGHTA and CDR2 is FQGNSA. V was pared by 8 bases and J by 2 bases, with 12 bases between. In nucleotides, the CDR3 is TGTGCCAGCGCTGAGTTTAGTACTAATGAAAAACTGTTTTTT. Protein: CASAEFSTNEKLFF.

This clonotype was found many times. The CDR3 region is CSATPLDSYEQYF. In DNA, the CDR3 is TGCAGTGCTACCCCCCTGGACAGCTACGAGCAGTACTTC. The chain combines TRBV20-1 with TRBJ2-7; the D gene is possibly TRBD1 (6 bases). V was pared by 4 bases and J by 3 bases, with 13 bases between. The germline V gene has CDR1 DFQATT and CDR2 SNEGSKA (reference sequence). There are 13 residues in the CDR3.

This clonotype was detected ten times or more. The gene calls are TRBV5-1 and TRBJ2-7; 11 bases are shared with TRBD1. J was trimmed by 3 bases and V by 0 bases; bases with no gene match: 2. Germline V CDR1 and CDR2: SGHRS, YFSETQ. This CDR3 contains 15 residues. CDR3: CASSLVGTGGYEQYF. The DNA of the CDR3 is TGCGCCAGCAGCTTGGTCGGGACAGGGGGCTACGAGCAGTACTTC.

This clonotype was seen a handful of times. The chain links TRBV9 to TRBJ2-7; D possibly corresponds to TRBD2 (6 bases). The CDR3 consists of 15 residues. V was cut by 0 bases and J by 5 bases, with 15 bases left in between. Germline CDR1 is SGDLS and CDR2 is YYNGEE. DNA for the CDR3: TGTGCCAGCAGCGTAGGGCGGGGCCTTGGGAACGAGCAGTACTTC. Encoded protein: CASSVGRGLGNEQYF. The full variable domain, with the rest looked up from reference TRBV9 and TRBJ2-7, is DSGVTQTPKHLITATGQRVTLRCSPRSGDLSVYWYQQSLDQGLQFLIQYYNGEERAKGNILERFSAQQFPDLHSELNLSSLELGDSALYFCASSVGRGLGNEQYFGPGTRLTVT.

This clonotype was seen a few times. The chain couples TRBV7-8 to TRBJ2-3; 8 bases line up with TRBD2. Germline V gene data show CDR1 as SGHVS and CDR2 as FQNEAQ. The junction had 6 bases not matched to a gene; V was cut back by 3 bases and J by 4 bases. The CDR3 covers 15 residues. CDR3: CASSFSGTSADTQYF. Written as DNA, the CDR3 is TGTGCCAGCAGCTTTAGCGGGACGTCGGCAGATACGCAGTATTTT.

The sample holds many counts of this clonotype. The V gene is TRBV12-3 or TRBV12-4, the J gene TRBJ2-2, with 8 nucleotides matching TRBD2. Unmatched junction bases numbered 11, after V lost 6 bases and J lost 5 bases. The CDR3 covers 16 residues. CDR3 residues: CASRTNSGSVTGELFF. Written as DNA, the CDR3 is TGTGCCAGCAGAACAAACAGCGGGAGTGTGACCGGGGAGCTGTTTTTT.

There are a few counts of this clonotype. The DNA of the CDR3 is TGCAGTGCTAGAGATTATCGGACAGGCGGTCAGCCCCAGCATTTT. Translated: CSARDYRTGGQPQHF. The rearrangement joins TRBV20-1 to TRBJ1-5, with 7 bases identical to TRBD1. V was clipped by 0 bases and J by 6 bases; unmatched bases: 8. CDR1 and CDR2 from the germline V gene are DFQATT and SNEGSKA (reference sequence). The CDR3 loop spans 15 amino acids.

This clonotype was counted only a few times. J is TRBJ2-5 and V is TRBV28; D possibly corresponds to TRBD1 (6 bases). The CDR3 loop spans 15 amino acids. Trimming stripped 3 bases from V and 3 bases from J, with 14 bases between. CDR1 is MDHEN, CDR2 SYDVKM, per germline. The CDR3 loop is CASSFPGQIEETQYF. CDR3 DNA: TGTGCCAGCAGTTTCCCGGGACAAATCGAAGAGACCCAGTACTTC.

In its sample, this clonotype was seen many times. This rearrangement joins TRBV4-2 to TRBJ2-3; the D is unclear. The length of the CDR3 is 14 residues. From germline, CDR1 is LGHNA and CDR2 YNFKEQ. V was pared by 1 base and J by 4 bases, with 9 bases between. CDR3 amino acids: CASSQVKPSDTQYF. For the CDR3, the DNA is TGTGCCAGCAGCCAAGTGAAACCCTCAGATACGCAGTATTTT.

This clonotype was recorded many times. This chain uses TRBV7-9 with TRBJ2-5; D remains unclear. CDR1 is SEHNR, CDR2 FQNEAQ, per germline (reference sequence). CDR3 length: 12 residues. The germline V and J ends were trimmed by 3 bases and 2 bases, with 4 bases remaining between them. CDR3 protein: CASSFGQETQYF. CDR3 DNA sequence: TGTGCCAGCAGCTTCGGGCAAGAGACCCAGTACTTC.

V is TRBV29-1 and J is TRBJ2-7, with a weak D call TRBD2 (5 bases). CDR1 and CDR2 (germline): SQVTM, ANQGSEA. This CDR3 comprises 14 residues. The V end lost 0 bases, the J end lost 5 bases, and 14 bases lay between the germline ends. CDR3 loop: CSVEDGLQPNEQYF. For the CDR3, the DNA is TGCAGCGTTGAAGATGGACTCCAGCCCAACGAGCAGTACTTC.

This clonotype has ten or more counts. The V call is TRBV13, the J call TRBJ2-5; TRBD2 might be the D (5 bases). Germline V gene sequence: CDR1 PRHDT, CDR2 FYEKMQ (reference sequence). Trimming shortened V by 0 bases and J by 5 bases, and 10 bases separated the two germline ends. The length of the CDR3 is 14 residues. CDR3 DNA sequence: TGTGCCAGCAGCTTAGGTGGGAGTTGGGAGACCCAGTACTTC. Translation: CASSLGGSWETQYF.

This chain links TRBV16 with TRBJ2-3, with D uncertain. The V gene's germline CDR1 is KGHSY and CDR2 FQNENV. With 3 bases removed from V and 3 bases from J, the gap between germline ends came to 7 bases. This CDR3 comprises 13 residues. The CDR3 loop is CASSQPQTDTQYF. For the CDR3, the DNA is TGTGCCAGCAGCCAGCCTCAAACAGATACGCAGTATTTT.

This rearrangement joins TRBV19 to TRBJ2-5; a weak D match, TRBD1 (5 bases). Germline V gene sequence: CDR1 LNHDA, CDR2 SQIVND (reference sequence). Trimming shortened V by 6 bases and J by 4 bases, and 12 bases separated the two germline ends. This CDR3 contains 13 residues. The CDR3: CASSLWGGETQYF. The CDR3 coding sequence is TGTGCCAGTAGCCTTTGGGGCGGAGAGACCCAGTACTTC.

This clonotype was observed a few times. The CDR3 sequence is CASSPRTGAYGYTF. The CDR3 DNA reads TGTGCCAGCAGCCCCCGGACAGGGGCTTATGGCTACACCTTC. The chain employs TRBV9 and TRBJ1-2; 9 bases line up with TRBD1. The CDR3 length is 14 residues. The germline V gene encodes CDR1 SGDLS and CDR2 YYNGEE. V was pared by 4 bases and J by 5 bases, with 6 bases of the junction left unmatched.

The chain couples TRBV15 to TRBJ1-6, with TRBD1 identical over 9 bases. The germline V gene encodes CDR1 LNHNV and CDR2 YYDKDF (reference sequence). This CDR3 is 15 amino acids long. V was clipped by 2 bases and J by 7 bases; unmatched bases: 3. CDR3 sequence (DNA): TGTGCCACCAGCAGAAGGGACAGGGACAATTCACCCCTCCACTTT. This gives the protein CATSRRDRDNSPLHF.

This sequence joins TRBV18 and TRBJ2-1; 7 bases match TRBD2. V trimming: 1 base; J trimming: 7 bases; junction bases outside the gene matches: 19. This CDR3 contains 19 residues. Germline V CDR1 and CDR2: KGHSH, LQKENI. In nucleotides, the CDR3 is TGTGCCAGCTCACCACTGATGCGTTCGGGACTACATATGGAGAATGAGCAGTTCTTC. Its protein product is CASSPLMRSGLHMENEQFF.

This clonotype was seen a few times. A clone one base away is much larger, so this may be a read error. This chain uses TRBV7-9 with TRBJ2-5, with 11 bases aligning to TRBD1. CDR3 size: 15 residues. The germline V gene encodes CDR1 SEHNR and CDR2 FQNEAQ (reference sequence). This chain's CDR3 is CAGSGSGTGGETQYF. The CDR3 nucleotides are TGTGCCGGCAGCGGATCCGGGACAGGGGGGGAGACCCAGTACTTC. The full variable domain, in which reference TRBV7-9 and TRBJ2-5 provide the parts outside the CDR3, is DTGVSQNPRHKITKRGQNVTFRCDPISEHNRLYWYRQTLGQGPEFLTYFQNEAQLEKSRLLSDRFSAERPKGSFSTLEIQRTEQGDSAMYLCAGSGSGTGGETQYFGPGTRLLVL.

In this sample, this clonotype turned up a few times. This chain joins TRBV12-3 or TRBV12-4 and TRBJ2-7, with 9 bases identical to TRBD2. V was clipped by 11 bases and J by 7 bases; unmatched bases: 15. The CDR3 sequence is 14 residues long. The CDR3 sequence is CASQLAGELEEQYF. The CDR3 DNA sequence: TGTGCCTCGCAATTAGCGGGAGAGCTGGAGGAGCAGTACTTC.

The V gene is TRBV6-1, the J gene TRBJ2-3; no clear D gene. Trimming stripped 6 bases from V and 5 bases from J, with 9 bases between. Germline CDR1 MNHNS, CDR2 SASEGT. CDR3 length: 12 amino acids. In DNA, the CDR3 is TGTGCCAGCAGCGGGTGGAAAGATACGCAGTATTTT. Encoded protein: CASSGWKDTQYF.

The V call is TRBV19, the J call TRBJ2-1; TRBD2 agrees at 10 bases. The V gene's germline CDR1 is LNHDA and CDR2 SQIVND (reference sequence). The V segment lost 6 bases and the J segment 3 bases; nucleotides outside the gene matches: 14. This CDR3 is built from 18 residues. In nucleotides, the CDR3 is TGTGCCAGTAGCGAGGGGGCAACTAGCGGGAACATCTACAATGAGCAGTTCTTC. It translates to CASSEGATSGNIYNEQFF. The full variable domain, its missing parts supplied by reference TRBV19 and TRBJ2-1, is DGGITQSPKYLFRKEGQNVTLSCEQNLNHDAMYWYRQDPGQGLRLIYYSQIVNDFQKGDIAEGYSVSREKKESFPLTVTSAQKNPTAFYLCASSEGATSGNIYNEQFFGPGTRLTVL.

This chain uses TRBV5-8 with TRBJ2-1; 13 bases map to TRBD2. The CDR3 loop spans 18 amino acids. V lost 5 bases, J lost 10 bases, and 18 bases stayed unmatched. From germline, CDR1 is SGHTS and CDR2 YDEGEE. The CDR3 DNA is TGTGCCAGCAGACCAGGGACTAGCGGGGAGGGCTTACGCGTGGAGCAGTTCTTC. Translating it yields CASRPGTSGEGLRVEQFF. The whole variable domain, filled in from reference TRBV5-8 and TRBJ2-1, reads EAGVTQSPTHLIKTRGQQATLRCSPISGHTSVYWYQQALGLGLQFLLWYDEGEERNRGNFPPRFSGRQFPNYSSELNVNALELEDSALYLCASRPGTSGEGLRVEQFFGPGTRLTVL.